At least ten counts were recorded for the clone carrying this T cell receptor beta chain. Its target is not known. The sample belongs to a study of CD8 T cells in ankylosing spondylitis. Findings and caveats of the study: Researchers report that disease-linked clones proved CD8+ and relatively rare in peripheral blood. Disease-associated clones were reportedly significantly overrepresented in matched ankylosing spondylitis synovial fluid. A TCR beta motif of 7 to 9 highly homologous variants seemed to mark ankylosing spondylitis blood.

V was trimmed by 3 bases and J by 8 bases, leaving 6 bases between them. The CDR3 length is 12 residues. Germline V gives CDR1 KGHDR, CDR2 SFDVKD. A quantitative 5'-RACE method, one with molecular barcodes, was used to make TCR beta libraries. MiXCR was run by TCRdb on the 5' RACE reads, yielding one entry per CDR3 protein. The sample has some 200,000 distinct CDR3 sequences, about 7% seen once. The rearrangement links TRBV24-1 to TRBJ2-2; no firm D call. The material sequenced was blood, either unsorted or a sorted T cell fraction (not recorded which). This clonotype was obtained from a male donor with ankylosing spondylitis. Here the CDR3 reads CATSDRVGELFF. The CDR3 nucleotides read TGTGCCACCAGTGATCGGGTGGGGGAGCTGTTTTTT.